The clone carrying this TCR beta chain was counted a single time. Its antigen is as yet unknown. The second PCR ran about 6 to 12 cycles with a sample-barcoded 5' primer and J-beta primers. All samples gave at least 2.5 million CDR3-containing paired-end reads. TCRdb re-derived calls from the 5' RACE reads in MiXCR, one entry per CDR3 protein. Of about 1.1 million distinct CDR3 sequences listed, roughly two fifths are singletons. This specimen comes from a study of blood T cells in healthy people across ages. Germline V lookup: CDR1 SGDLS, CDR2 YYNGEE. V lost 4 bases, J lost 2 bases, and 15 bases stayed unmatched. The CDR3 is 18 residues long. Aged roughly 6 to 95, donors were systemically healthy Caucasians from Russia. Every sample had a minimum of 6.5 million PBMCs isolated. Study-wide results and caveats: Per-million-T-cell TCR beta diversity fell roughly linearly with age.

The chain uses TRBV9 and TRBJ2-5; 9 nucleotides line up with TRBD2. The source is a man between 18 and 29 years old in good health. Material for sequencing was blood. CDR3 sequence reads: CASSPRVSGGVKQETQYF. In DNA, the CDR3 is TGTGCCAGCAGCCCGCGGGTTAGCGGGGGAGTAAAGCAAGAGACCCAGTACTTC.